Below are 17 T cell receptor beta chains sequenced from a single sample in a study of shared clonotypes between healthy human individuals. Sequenced by immunoSEQ multiplex PCR; TCRdb stores in-frame clones only, minus some. The sample consists of about 700,000 clones, over 65% of them appearing once. What was sequenced was memory CD4+ T cells sorted from blood. Sample subset: CD45RA-negative fraction. The receptor source for this set is a woman aged 25 to 39 in good health.

V and J are TRBV19 and TRBJ2-7; 11 nucleotides match TRBD2. The CDR3 spans 19 residues. The V segment lost 1 base and the J segment 6 bases; nucleotides outside the gene matches: 17. Germline CDR1 is LNHDA and CDR2 is SQIVND (reference sequence). The DNA of the CDR3 is TGTGCCAGTAGTATAGGGGCCACCGGGACTAGCGGCCACCGGGGCGAGCAGTACTTC. This gives the protein CASSIGATGTSGHRGEQYF.

The chain links TRBV28 to TRBJ1-4, with D maybe TRBD1 (5 bases). Germline loops: CDR1 MDHEN, CDR2 SYDVKM. The CDR3 is made up of 12 amino acids. Trimming removed 8 bases from V and 8 bases from J, with 12 bases in between. CDR3 loop: CASGTVVEKLFF. CDR3 DNA sequence: TGTGCCAGCGGGACGGTAGTCGAAAAACTGTTTTTT.

In DNA, the CDR3 is TGTGCCAGCAGCAAAGTAGTGTACGAGCAGTACTTC. Protein sequence: CASSKVVYEQYF. This chain uses TRBV21-1 with TRBJ2-7; the table's D call, TRBD2, has no DNA check behind it. TRBV21-1 has pseudogene status. The CDR3 is 12 residues long.

The chain has TRBV5-1 and TRBJ2-1, with D perhaps matching TRBD2 (5 bases). The CDR3 has 14 amino acids. CDR1 and CDR2 (germline): SGHRS, YFSETQ. V lost 0 bases, J lost 9 bases, and 13 bases lay in between. CDR3 DNA sequence: TGCGCCAGCAGCTTGGACTCCGTACGGGGTGAGCAGTTCTTC. Translation: CASSLDSVRGEQFF.

CDR3 in DNA: TGCAGCGTTGAAAGGGTCGGCCACCAGTCTGGGGAAAAACTGTTTTTT. Amino acids: CSVERVGHQSGEKLFF. The V and J genes are TRBV29-1 and TRBJ1-4; D is unclear. This CDR3 is 16 amino acids long. V lost 2 bases and J lost 8, with 21 bases in between. Germline V gene data show CDR1 as SQVTM and CDR2 as ANQGSEA. The variable domain in full, completed from reference TRBV29-1 and TRBJ1-4, reads SAVISQKPSRDICQRGTSLTIQCQVDSQVTMMFWYRQQPGQSLTLIATANQGSEATYESGFVIDKFPISRPNLTFSTLTVSNMSPEDSSIYLCSVERVGHQSGEKLFFGSGTQLSVL.

This chain connects TRBV9 to TRBJ2-1, with D tentatively TRBD2 (5 bases). Trimming removed 5 bases from V and 5 bases from J, with 23 bases in between. CDR3 length: 17 amino acids. Germline V CDR1 and CDR2: SGDLS, YYNGEE. CDR3 bases: TGTGCCAGCAGGCCTCTGTTTAAGGACTGGACTCACAATGAGCAGTTCTTC. This gives the protein CASRPLFKDWTHNEQFF.

The chain recombines TRBV6-1 with TRBJ2-3, with 14 bases matching TRBD2. Germline V gives CDR1 MNHNS, CDR2 SASEGT. CDR3 length: 14 amino acids. V shed 10 bases, J shed 5 bases, and the junction held 5 bases outside the gene matches. The CDR3 coding sequence is TGTGCCACCAGACTAGCGGGAGGGTTAGATACGCAGTATTTT. Its translation is CATRLAGGLDTQYF.

This sequence joins TRBV29-1 and TRBJ2-2; TRBD2 matches 8 bases. The CDR3 length is 16 residues. The V and J ends lost 5 bases and 1 base, in that order; junction bases with no gene match: 9. Per germline, CDR1 SQVTM and CDR2 ANQGSEA. The CDR3 nucleotides are TGCAGCGTTTCGAGGGGCCTAGCGGGGAACACCGGGGAGCTGTTTTTT. It is translated as CSVSRGLAGNTGELFF.

The rearrangement uses TRBV15 and TRBJ1-2; no definite D call. V was shortened by 3 bases and J by 8 bases, with 22 bases between the two germline ends. The CDR3 extends over 16 amino acids. Germline assignment: CDR1 LNHNV and CDR2 YYDKDF (reference sequence). The CDR3 reads CATSRPVGRHQGGYTF. CDR3 DNA: TGTGCCACCAGCAGGCCCGTGGGCAGGCATCAAGGGGGCTACACCTTC.

The rearrangement joins TRBV7-9 to TRBJ1-2, with 7 bases matching TRBD1. Germline CDR1 SEHNR, CDR2 FQNEAQ (reference sequence). V shed 2 bases, J shed 8 bases, and the junction held 11 bases outside the gene matches. CDR3 length equals 15 residues. CDR3 residues: CASSLTSFRGQGYTF. The CDR3 DNA reads TGTGCCAGCAGCTTAACCTCGTTCCGGGGACAGGGCTACACCTTC.

V and J are TRBV30 and TRBJ2-1; TRBD2 matches 9 bases. V lost 0 bases, J lost 9 bases, and 6 bases stayed unmatched. The germline CDR1 and CDR2 sequences are GTSNPN and SVGIG (reference sequence). CDR3 length: 14 amino acids. DNA of the CDR3: TGTGCCTGGAGTGTCCGCGGGAGGGGATCTGAGCAGTTCTTC. This translates into CAWSVRGRGSEQFF.

A word on this clone: This sample includes further DNA sequences coding for the same CDR3. The gene calls are TRBV5-6 and TRBJ1-2; the D is unclear. Germline V gene sequence: CDR1 SGHDT, CDR2 YYEEEE. The CDR3 totals 17 residues. V was trimmed by 3 bases and J by 8 bases, leaving 26 bases between them. The CDR3 is CASSSPPGRNYVKGYTF. As DNA, the CDR3 is TGTGCCAGCAGCTCCCCGCCCGGGCGTAACTATGTTAAAGGCTACACCTTC. Looking up the rest from reference TRBV5-6 and TRBJ1-2 gives the full variable domain: DAGVTQSPTHLIKTRGQQVTLRCSPKSGHDTVSWYQQALGQGPQFIFQYYEEEERQRGNFPDRFSGHQFPNYSSELNVNALLLGDSALYLCASSSPPGRNYVKGYTFGSGTRLTVV.

V gene TRBV7-8 combines with J gene TRBJ1-2; D remains unclear. Trimming pared 1 base from V and 8 bases from J, leaving 17 bases between. Germline V gene data show CDR1 as SGHVS and CDR2 as FQNEAQ. The CDR3 spans 15 residues. As DNA, the CDR3 is TGTGCCAGCAGCTTAGTAATTGCAGGTGGCTTCGGCTACACCTTC. Its protein product is CASSLVIAGGFGYTF.

The chain couples TRBV11-1 to TRBJ2-6; 10 nucleotides line up with TRBD1. CDR3 length: 19 amino acids. Germline V lookup: CDR1 SGHAT, CDR2 FQDESV (reference sequence). V lost 5 bases, J lost 0 bases, and 10 bases stayed unmatched. The CDR3 spells CASSPQTGGIGSGANVLTF. CDR3 DNA sequence: TGTGCCAGCAGCCCACAGACAGGGGGCATAGGCTCTGGGGCCAACGTCCTGACTTTC.

This clone showed up many times. V usage is TRBV28 and J usage is TRBJ1-1, with TRBD1 as a possible D gene (5 bases). CDR1 and CDR2 from the germline V gene are MDHEN and SYDVKM. The CDR3 has 15 amino acids. Trimming cost V 6 bases and J 2 bases, with 16 bases left between them. The CDR3 coding sequence is TGTGCCAGCAGACAGGCCATAGGGCCAAACACTGAAGCTTTCTTT. Amino acids: CASRQAIGPNTEAFF.

CDR3: CASSQVGVGGNEQFF. DNA for the CDR3: TGCGCCAGCAGCCAAGTAGGTGTTGGCGGGAATGAGCAGTTCTTC. This sequence joins TRBV4-1 and TRBJ2-1, with D possibly being TRBD2 (5 bases). The V gene lost 1 base and the J gene lost 7 bases, with 14 bases spanning the gap. Germline V gene sequence: CDR1 MGHRA, CDR2 YSYEKL. This CDR3 comprises 15 residues.

V gene TRBV6-5 combines with J gene TRBJ2-1; perhaps TRBD2 as D (5 bases). Trimming cost V 4 bases and J 5 bases, with 15 bases left between them. The germline V gene encodes CDR1 MNHEY and CDR2 SVGAGI. The CDR3 sequence is 15 residues long. CDR3 DNA: TGTGCCAGCAGTTCTATCGGACTCATTAACAATGAGCAGTTCTTC. The encoded protein is CASSSIGLINNEQFF.